The next 8 T cell receptor beta chains were all read from a single sample in a study of blood T cell repertoires in COVID-19. The table came from immunoSEQ multiplex PCR; TCRdb's copy has only in-frame clones and leaves some out. The sample consists of some 190,000 clones, about 81% of them appearing once. Sequenced: peripheral blood. These receptors were obtained from a woman aged 55-70 years with COVID-19, enrolled during active disease.

This clone was detected once. The genes are TRBV6-4 and TRBJ2-3, with 9 bases aligning to TRBD2. Germline lookup yields CDR1 MRHNA and CDR2 SNTAGT. Unmatched junction bases numbered 5, after V lost 2 bases and J lost 2 bases. CDR3 size: 16 residues. The CDR3 region is CASSDEGGGATDTQYF. CDR3 DNA sequence: TGTGCCAGCAGTGACGAGGGCGGGGGGGCCACAGATACGCAGTATTTT.

Only a few counts were recorded for this clone. This chain connects TRBV6-6 to TRBJ1-1; no reliable D call. Germline values: CDR1 MNHNY, CDR2 SVGAGI (reference sequence). The CDR3 is 12 residues long. Trimming removed 6 bases at V and 2 bases at J, with 7 bases between. The CDR3 DNA reads TGTGCCAGCAGAATAAAAAACACTGAAGCTTTCTTT. It codes for CASRIKNTEAFF.

In DNA form, the CDR3 reads TGTGCCAGCAGCTTAGCGCGGCTCGAAGGCTACGAGCAGTACTTC. It codes for CASSLARLEGYEQYF. The chain joins TRBV7-2 to TRBJ2-7; D not certain. Trimming removed 0 bases at V and 3 bases at J, with 12 bases between. The CDR3 totals 15 residues. Germline CDR1 and CDR2: SGHTA and FQGNSA.

This clone was seen only once. The J gene is TRBJ1-3, the V gene TRBV5-4; no definite D call. The germline gives CDR1 SGHNT, CDR2 YYREEE (reference sequence). The CDR3 sequence is 14 residues long. Trimming stripped 0 bases from V and 3 bases from J, with 7 bases between. The CDR3 here is CASSLVGSGNTIYF. CDR3 sequence (DNA): TGTGCCAGCAGCTTGGTTGGCAGTGGAAACACCATATATTTT.

The chain uses TRBV9 and TRBJ1-2; 9 bases fit TRBD1. V lost 5 bases and J lost 3; bases outside the gene matches: 5. The CDR3 extends over 14 amino acids. Germline V gene data show CDR1 as SGDLS and CDR2 as YYNGEE. The CDR3 DNA reads as TGTGCCAGCAGGAAGAGGACAGGGGACTATGGCTACACCTTC. Its protein product is CASRKRTGDYGYTF.

This sequence joins TRBV11-2 and TRBJ1-2, with D hard to call. The V end was cut by 5 bases, the J end by 4 bases, with 11 bases between. CDR1 is SGHAT and CDR2 is FQNNGV in the germline V gene. The CDR3 consists of 13 residues. CDR3 in DNA: TGTGCCAGCAGCCCTCTACAGTCCTATGGCTACACCTTC. This gives the protein CASSPLQSYGYTF.

The chain employs TRBV28 and TRBJ2-7, with 7 bases lining up with TRBD1. The germline V gene has CDR1 MDHEN and CDR2 SYDVKM. CDR3 length equals 13 residues. The junction had 7 bases not matched to a gene; V was cut back by 7 bases and J by 4 bases. CDR3 DNA: TGTGCCAGCACCGATGACAGGGATTACGAGCAGTACTTC. Translation: CASTDDRDYEQYF.

V gene TRBV6-5 combines with J gene TRBJ1-2, with TRBD1 matching 7 bases. Per germline, CDR1 MNHEY and CDR2 SVGAGI. The CDR3 is 14 amino acids. The V and J ends lost 4 bases and 0 bases, in that order; junction bases with no gene match: 2. The CDR3: CASSSGGANYGYTF. CDR3 DNA sequence: TGTGCCAGCAGTTCAGGGGGAGCTAACTATGGCTACACCTTC.